This note documents a single TCR beta chain sequence. This sample is drawn from a study of blood T cell repertoires in COVID-19. Study information: The United States, Italy and Spain supplied acute and convalescent COVID-19 samples. Nucleic acid was either cDNA or gDNA, and it came from T cells, B-cell-depleted T cells, or PBMCs.

In the authors' workflow: By means of reference gene primer amplification, nucleated cell counts were estimated. Sequencing used immunoSEQ multiplex PCR; TCRdb keeps in-frame clones, though not all of them. V and J calls plus clone size are reproduced from that table; the DNA served to infer D and trimming. This table has 150,000 to 200,000 clones, 76% appearing once. CDR3 length: 17 residues. From germline, CDR1 is SGHTA and CDR2 FQGNSA. Trimming at V came to 1 base and at J to 2 bases, leaving 7 bases not matched to a gene. Sequenced material: peripheral blood. The rearrangement uses TRBV7-2 and TRBJ2-5; 10 nucleotides agree with TRBD2. This clonotype originated in a woman aged 50 to 60 with active or convalescent COVID-19. The CDR3 nucleotides read TGTGCCAGCAGCTTAGATGGTAGCGGGGGGAAACAAGAGACCCAGTACTTC. It translates to CASSLDGSGGKQETQYF.